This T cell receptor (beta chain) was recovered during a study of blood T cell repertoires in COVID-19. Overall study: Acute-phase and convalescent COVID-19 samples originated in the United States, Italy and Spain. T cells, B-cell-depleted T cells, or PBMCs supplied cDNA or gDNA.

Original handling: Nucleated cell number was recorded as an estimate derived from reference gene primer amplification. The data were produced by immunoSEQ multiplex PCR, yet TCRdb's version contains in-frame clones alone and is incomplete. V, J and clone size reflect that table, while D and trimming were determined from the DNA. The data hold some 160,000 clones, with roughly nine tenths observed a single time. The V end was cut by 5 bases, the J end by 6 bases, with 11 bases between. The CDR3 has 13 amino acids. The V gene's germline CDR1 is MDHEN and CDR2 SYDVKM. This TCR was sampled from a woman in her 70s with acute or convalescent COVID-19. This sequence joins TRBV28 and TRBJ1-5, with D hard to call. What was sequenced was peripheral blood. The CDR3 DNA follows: TGTGCCAGCAGTATTTTAGCGGGTCAGCCCCAGCATTTT. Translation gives CASSILAGQPQHF.